Listed here is a single TCR beta chain. Assay used: immunoSEQ multiplex PCR; TCRdb lists only in-frame clones, some missing. The sample records some 180,000 clones, approximately 91% being singletons. V shed 1 base and J shed 8 bases, with 12 bases lying between them. The CDR3 sequence is 14 residues long. CDR1 is LNHDA and CDR2 is SQIVND in the germline V gene (reference sequence). These data come from a study of blood T cell repertoires in COVID-19. This sequence was found in a man aged 45-65 years with COVID-19, enrolled during active disease. The chain joins TRBV19 to TRBJ2-1, with TRBD2 as a possible D gene (7 bases). The sample consisted of peripheral blood. In DNA, the CDR3 is TGTGCCAGTAGTATAGGTGGGGGGGGCTATGAGCAGTTCTTC. This codes for CASSIGGGGYEQFF.